The T cell receptor (beta chain) described here comes from a study of Ad26.COV2.S vaccination and SARS-CoV-2 variants. The sample's treatment: 15 to 20 received Ad26.COV2.S at low or high dose, single or two shots; roughly 5 received placebo; per-sample allocation not given. Day 63 after the first vaccine or placebo injection was the time point for sampling. Libraries were prepared by immunoSEQ multiplex PCR; TCRdb keeps only in-frame clonotypes and omits some of them. The sample has under 550,000 clones; around nine tenths are singletons. CDR1 SQVTM and CDR2 ANQGSEA come from the germline V gene. The CDR3 consists of 12 residues. Trimming removed 4 bases from V and 0 bases from J, with 7 bases in between.

The chain employs TRBV29-1 and TRBJ2-7; D is possibly TRBD1 (5 bases). This specimen was peripheral blood, taken in a trial of Ad26.COV2.S vaccine versus placebo. This TCR derives from a person aged 18 to 59 who received the Ad26.COV2.S COVID-19 vaccine or a placebo. This CDR3 reads CSVGQSSYEQYF. CDR3 coding DNA: TGCAGCGTTGGACAGAGCTCCTACGAGCAGTACTTC.